Listed here are 21 T cell receptor beta chains from one sample, sequenced in a study of T cells after yellow fever vaccination. TCRdb processed the 5' RACE reads anew with MiXCR; each CDR3 protein has one entry. The sample has under 400,000 distinct CDR3 sequences; around a tenth are singletons. The sequencing used PBMCs, collected on the day of the first yellow fever vaccination. The receptors come from a man aged 18 to 30 who received the YFV17D yellow fever vaccine.

This clonotype was observed a few times. The chain joins TRBV18 to TRBJ2-1; the D is unclear. The CDR3 is 17 amino acids. V was shortened by 8 bases and J by 0 bases, with 20 bases between the two germline ends. Germline V gives CDR1 KGHSH, CDR2 LQKENI. As DNA, the CDR3 is TGTGCCAGCCCAGCCTTCGCGGTGAGGAGCTCCTACAATGAGCAGTTCTTC. This encodes CASPAFAVRSSYNEQFF.

The genes are TRBV20-1 and TRBJ2-7, with D possibly being TRBD2 (6 bases). The germline CDR1 and CDR2 sequences are DFQATT and SNEGSKA (reference sequence). The germline V and J ends were trimmed by 3 bases and 4 bases, with 16 bases remaining between them. The CDR3 contains 14 residues. CDR3 nucleotide sequence: TGCAGTGCTAGGGATGGGGACTCGGGGTACGAGCAGTACTTC. Translating it yields CSARDGDSGYEQYF.

This clonotype was found a few times. The rearrangement uses TRBV12-3 or TRBV12-4 and TRBJ2-7, with 7 bases lining up with TRBD1. V shed 7 bases, J shed 3 bases, and the junction held 6 bases outside the gene matches. The CDR3 is 13 residues long. The CDR3 sequence: CASTLGQLYEQYF. In nucleotides, the CDR3 is TGTGCCAGCACCCTGGGACAGCTCTACGAGCAGTACTTC.

A few counts support this clonotype. V usage is TRBV5-5 and J usage is TRBJ2-7, with unresolved D. V was clipped by 5 bases and J by 3 bases, with 12 bases between them. Germline loops: CDR1 SGHKS, CDR2 YYEKEE (reference sequence). The CDR3 extends over 13 amino acids. CDR3 sequence: CASRAGPHYEQYV. Here the CDR3 DNA reads TGTGCCAGCAGGGCCGGTCCCCACTACGAGCAGTACGTC.

This clonotype was seen many times. The V and J genes are TRBV11-3 and TRBJ1-1; D ambiguous. Germline V gene data show CDR1 as SGHNT and CDR2 as YENEEA. CDR3 size: 13 residues. The germline V and J ends were trimmed by 3 bases and 0 bases, with 5 bases remaining between them. The CDR3 loop reads CASSFNMNTEAFF. In DNA form, the CDR3 reads TGTGCCAGCAGCTTCAACATGAACACTGAAGCTTTCTTT.

This clonotype was seen a few times. This chain joins TRBV20-1 and TRBJ1-6; 11 positions match TRBD1. Germline lookup yields CDR1 DFQATT and CDR2 SNEGSKA (reference sequence). Losses at the gene ends were 3 bases for V and 7 bases for J; bases not matched to a gene: 11. The CDR3 loop spans 17 amino acids. The CDR3, as DNA: TGCAGTGCTAGCCGGACAGGGGGCTTAGTAAGGAATTCACCCCTCCACTTT. As protein: CSASRTGGLVRNSPLHF.

This clonotype has just a few counts. This rearrangement joins TRBV2 to TRBJ1-5; TRBD1 matches 10 bases. Germline V CDR1 and CDR2: SNHLY, FYNNEI. Germline trimming cut 6 bases from V and 6 bases from J; bases unmatched to any gene: 5. CDR3 length: 14 residues. The chain's CDR3 is CASRGTGEGQPQHF. CDR3 bases: TGTGCCAGCAGGGGGACAGGGGAAGGTCAGCCCCAGCATTTT.

This clonotype was seen repeatedly, ten times or more. The chain joins TRBV6-5 to TRBJ2-1; 9 nucleotides line up with TRBD1. Germline V gene sequence: CDR1 MNHEY, CDR2 SVGAGI. This CDR3 spans 14 amino acids. V gave up 2 bases and J gave up 7 bases; unmatched junction bases: 3. This CDR3 is CASSYRTGANEQFF. The DNA of the CDR3 is TGTGCCAGCAGTTACCGGACAGGGGCGAATGAGCAGTTCTTC.

This clonotype has more than one count but fewer than ten. The CDR3: CASSLDGGLNEQYV. For the CDR3, the DNA is TGCGCCAGCAGCTTGGATGGGGGCCTCAACGAGCAGTACGTC. The V gene is TRBV5-1, the J gene TRBJ2-7; a possible D gene is TRBD1 (6 bases). Trimming removed 0 bases at V and 5 bases at J, with 12 bases between. Germline-derived CDR1 and CDR2 are SGHRS and YFSETQ. This CDR3 has 14 residues.

This clonotype occurred many times. The CDR3 coding sequence is TGCGCCAGCAGCTACAAAGGGGGGAACACTGAAGCTTTCTTT. Translation: CASSYKGGNTEAFF. This chain connects TRBV5-1 to TRBJ1-1; a weak D match, TRBD1 (6 bases). V shed 3 bases and J shed 1 base, with 10 bases lying between them. There are 14 residues in the CDR3. The germline CDR1 and CDR2 sequences are SGHRS and YFSETQ.

This clonotype was found many times. V and J are TRBV29-1 and TRBJ1-2; TRBD1 might be the D (5 bases). V lost 1 base and J lost 8, with 14 bases in between. From germline, CDR1 is SQVTM and CDR2 ANQGSEA. The CDR3 contains 13 residues. The CDR3 protein is CSVEGTRGRGYTF. The CDR3 coding sequence is TGCAGCGTTGAAGGAACCCGGGGGAGAGGCTACACCTTC.

This clonotype came up a few times. The CDR3 region has the DNA TGCGCACAACCACAAGACAATAGCAATCAGCCCCAGCATTTT. It yields the protein CAQPQDNSNQPQHF. The chain links TRBV5-1 to TRBJ1-5; D is unresolved. The CDR3 consists of 14 residues. CDR1 is SGHRS and CDR2 is YFSETQ in the germline V gene.

This clonotype was observed a handful of times. The chain employs TRBV5-4 and TRBJ2-5; 12 bases line up with TRBD2. Trimming removed 4 bases from V and 2 bases from J; junction bases left unmatched: 6. This CDR3 region has 16 residues. Germline CDR1 is SGHNT and CDR2 is YYREEE (reference sequence). The CDR3 coding sequence is TGTGCCAGCAGCCCAGGACTAGCGGGGTTTCAAGAGACCCAGTACTTC. Its translation: CASSPGLAGFQETQYF.

Only a few counts were recorded for this clonotype. V usage is TRBV12-3 or TRBV12-4 and J usage is TRBJ2-1; TRBD2 agrees at 9 bases. The J segment lost 0 bases and the V segment lost 3 bases, leaving 3 bases of the junction unmatched. There are 16 residues in the CDR3. This chain's CDR3 is CASSLREGTSYNEQFF. The DNA for the CDR3 is TGTGCCAGCAGTTTGCGGGAGGGGACCTCCTACAATGAGCAGTTCTTC.

The chain employs TRBV7-2 and TRBJ2-5; 10 nucleotides align to TRBD2. After removal of 6 bases from V and 1 base from J, the junction contained 8 bases not matched to a gene. The germline V gene has CDR1 SGHTA and CDR2 FQGNSA. This CDR3 region has 16 residues. CDR3 DNA sequence: TGTGCCAGCAGTAGAGATAGCGGGGGGCCCCAAGAGACCCAGTACTTC. Protein: CASSRDSGGPQETQYF.

J is TRBJ1-2 and V is TRBV5-1, with 8 bases identical to TRBD1. Trimming at V came to 4 bases and at J to 8 bases, leaving 7 bases not matched to a gene. The germline V gene encodes CDR1 SGHRS and CDR2 YFSETQ. The CDR3 loop spans 13 amino acids. In DNA, the CDR3 is TGCGCCAGCAGCGCGGGACAGGAGGTAGGCTACACCTTC. Amino acids: CASSAGQEVGYTF.

The rearrangement joins TRBV27 to TRBJ1-2; a possible D gene is TRBD1 (5 bases). Deletions cut 5 bases from V and 8 bases from J, with 18 bases between. The CDR3 covers 14 residues. CDR1 and CDR2 (germline): MNHEY, SMNVEV (reference sequence). Here the CDR3 DNA reads TGTGCCAGCAGTCAGCCACGGGGGATAGGAGGCTACACCTTC. As protein: CASSQPRGIGGYTF.

This clonotype has only a few counts. The rearrangement links TRBV7-2 to TRBJ1-3, with 7 bases matching TRBD1. With 6 bases clipped from V and 0 bases from J, the junction kept 5 bases outside the gene matches. Looked up from germline, CDR1 is SGHTA and CDR2 is FQGNSA. The CDR3 loop spans 15 amino acids. The DNA for the CDR3 is TGTGCCAGCAGTCGACAGGGCCTCTCTGGAAACACCATATATTTT. As protein: CASSRQGLSGNTIYF.

This clonotype was seen a few times. The chain combines TRBV29-1 with TRBJ2-1, with no clear D. This CDR3 is 14 amino acids long. The germline V gene encodes CDR1 SQVTM and CDR2 ANQGSEA. V gave up 1 base and J gave up 10 bases, with 17 bases separating them. CDR3 nucleotides: TGCAGCGTTGAAGGGCCAGCCACGGATGGGGAGCAGTTCTTC. This encodes CSVEGPATDGEQFF.

This clonotype was seen a handful of times. The gene calls are TRBV27 and TRBJ2-3; D gene uncertain. V gave up 8 bases and J gave up 8 bases, with 20 bases separating them. This CDR3 is 14 amino acids long. Germline assignment: CDR1 MNHEY and CDR2 SMNVEV (reference sequence). This chain's CDR3 is CASCVVVGVGTQYF. Here the CDR3 DNA reads TGTGCCAGCTGCGTAGTAGTCGGTGTAGGTACGCAGTATTTT.

The J gene is TRBJ2-3, the V gene TRBV5-1; TRBD1 might be the D (5 bases). The germline CDR1 and CDR2 sequences are SGHRS and YFSETQ. There are 14 residues in the CDR3. V dropped 6 bases and J dropped 6 bases, with 17 bases sitting between them. CDR3 bases: TGCGCCAGCAAAGGCCGACAGTACTACGATACGCAGTATTTT. Amino acids: CASKGRQYYDTQYF.